The present T cell receptor (beta chain) was sequenced within a study of beta chain features in type 1 diabetes. Broader study findings: Across all four CD4+ subsets, people with type 1 diabetes showed modestly shorter TCRB CDR3s.

From germline, CDR1 is SEHNR and CDR2 FQNEAQ (reference sequence). The germline V and J ends were trimmed by 5 bases and 0 bases, with 16 bases remaining between them. The CDR3 has 16 residues. The sample holds a few counts of this clone. Its specificity is not known. Of the isolated RNA, all was reverse transcribed, and so the sequenced material was expressed TCRB transcripts. Some clones are missing from TCRdb's copy, which holds only in-frame ones; the method was immunoSEQ multiplex PCR. The sample has 300,000 to 450,000 clones, over 8.5% seen once. Material: central memory CD4+ T cells from blood. This sequence joins TRBV7-9 and TRBJ1-1; D gene ambiguous. This sequence was found in a man younger than 45 with type 1 diabetes. This CDR3 reads CASSTFPSGMNTEAFF. The CDR3 coding sequence is TGTGCCAGCAGCACCTTTCCGAGTGGCATGAACACTGAAGCTTTCTTT.